This T cell receptor (beta chain) was identified during a study of T cells in Graves' hyperthyroidism and ophthalmopathy. Researchers amplified the TCR beta CDR3 regions from RNA transcripts. First-round RT-PCR with HTBI primers amplified the TCR CDR3 region. Using its own MiXCR run on the multiplex PCR reads, TCRdb lists one record per CDR3 protein. The sample yields under 400,000 distinct CDR3 sequences, around 16% seen once. From germline, CDR1 is LNHDA and CDR2 SQIVND (reference sequence). With 1 base clipped from V and 0 bases from J, the junction kept 3 bases outside the gene matches. The CDR3 consists of 15 residues.

The chain recombines TRBV19 with TRBJ2-7; 7 positions match TRBD2. The sequencing sample was made of blood. The origin of this receptor is a woman aged 18-35 years with Graves' hyperthyroidism that later progressed to Graves' ophthalmopathy. CDR3 in amino acids: CASSIGSGTSYEQYF. The CDR3 nucleotides read TGTGCCAGTAGTATAGGAAGCGGGACCTCCTACGAGCAGTACTTC.